This T cell receptor (beta chain) was sequenced for a study of graft-versus-host responses after intestinal transplantation. General observations from the study: Subjects displaying graft-donor T cell macrochimerism possessed elevated graft-versus-host to host-versus-graft clonal ratios inside allografts. Some GvH clones appeared in ileal mucosa or blood before recipient bone marrow.

Sequencing was performed with immunoSEQ multiplex PCR; in TCRdb, only in-frame clones are kept and a portion is missing. The sample records around 12,000 clones, approximately 93% being singletons. This clone was recorded once. Its antigen is still unknown. The sequencing used PBMCs, collected around 1,000 days after intestinal transplantation. The origin of this receptor is a human patient who received an intestinal transplant, so some T cells may come from the graft donor.

The CDR3 region has the DNA TGCGCCAGCAGCTTACGGGTGCGGACTGAAGCTTTCTTT. Its translation: CASSLRVRTEAFF. The V and J genes are TRBV5-1 and TRBJ1-1; D not resolved. The CDR3 runs to 13 residues. Germline V CDR1 and CDR2: SGHRS, YFSETQ. V dropped 2 bases and J dropped 5 bases, with 10 bases sitting between them.